This T cell receptor beta chain was recorded in a study of a mutant IDH1 vaccine in newly diagnosed glioma. Study conclusions and caveats: Changes in top peripheral clonotypes did not appear linked to pseudoprogression.

Worth noting for this clone: The antigen is undetermined.

Time point specified: week 11, during vaccination. It was 300 ug of mutant IDH1 20-mer peptide that made up each vaccine dose, given with topical imiquimod. The repertoire was sequenced with immunoSEQ multiplex PCR; TCRdb's copy has only in-frame clones and lacks some. The table has around 30,000 clones, about 90% seen once. The sequencing here drew on PBMCs, taken from a glioma patient whose treatment included an IDH1 peptide vaccine. The clonotype originates from a man younger than 35 with glioma.

CDR3 region: CSVEVWQSSYGYTF. As DNA, the CDR3 is TGCAGCGTTGAAGTCTGGCAGAGTTCGTATGGCTACACCTTC. V is TRBV29-1 and J is TRBJ1-2; D call uncertain. Deletions cut 1 base from V and 5 bases from J, with 14 bases between. The CDR3 totals 14 residues. The germline V gene encodes CDR1 SQVTM and CDR2 ANQGSEA. Variable domain in full (rest from reference TRBV29-1 and TRBJ1-2): SAVISQKPSRDICQRGTSLTIQCQVDSQVTMMFWYRQQPGQSLTLIATANQGSEATYESGFVIDKFPISRPNLTFSTLTVSNMSPEDSSIYLCSVEVWQSSYGYTFGSGTRLTVV.